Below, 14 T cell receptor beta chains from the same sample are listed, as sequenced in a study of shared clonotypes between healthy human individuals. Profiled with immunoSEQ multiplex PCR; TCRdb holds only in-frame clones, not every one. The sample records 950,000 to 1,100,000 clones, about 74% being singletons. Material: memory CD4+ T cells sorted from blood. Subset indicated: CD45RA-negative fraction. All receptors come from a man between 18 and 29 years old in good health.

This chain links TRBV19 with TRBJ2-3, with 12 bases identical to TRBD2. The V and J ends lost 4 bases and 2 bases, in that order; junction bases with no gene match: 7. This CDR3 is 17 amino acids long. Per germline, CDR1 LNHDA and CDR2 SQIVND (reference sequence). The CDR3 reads CASSRGLAGPNTDTQYF. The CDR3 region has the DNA TGTGCCAGTAGTAGGGGACTAGCGGGCCCGAACACAGATACGCAGTATTTT.

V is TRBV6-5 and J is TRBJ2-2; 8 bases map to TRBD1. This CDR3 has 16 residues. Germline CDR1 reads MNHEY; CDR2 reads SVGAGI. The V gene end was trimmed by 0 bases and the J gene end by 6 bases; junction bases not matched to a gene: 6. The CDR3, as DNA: TGTGCCAGCAGTTACTCGAGTCAGGGGGCAGCCGGGGAGCTGTTTTTT. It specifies CASSYSSQGAAGELFF.

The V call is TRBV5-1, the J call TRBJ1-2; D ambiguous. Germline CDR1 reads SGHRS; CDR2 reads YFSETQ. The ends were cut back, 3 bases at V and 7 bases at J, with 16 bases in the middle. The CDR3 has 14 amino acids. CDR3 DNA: TGCGCCAGCAGCTCGGAGGACGGCCTTGGTGGCTACACCTTC. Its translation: CASSSEDGLGGYTF.

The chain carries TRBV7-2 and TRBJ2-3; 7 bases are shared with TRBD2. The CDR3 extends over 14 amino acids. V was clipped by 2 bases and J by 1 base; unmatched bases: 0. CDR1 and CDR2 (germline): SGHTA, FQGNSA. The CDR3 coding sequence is TGTGCCAGCAGCTTACTAGCGGGCACAGATACGCAGTATTTT. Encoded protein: CASSLLAGTDTQYF.

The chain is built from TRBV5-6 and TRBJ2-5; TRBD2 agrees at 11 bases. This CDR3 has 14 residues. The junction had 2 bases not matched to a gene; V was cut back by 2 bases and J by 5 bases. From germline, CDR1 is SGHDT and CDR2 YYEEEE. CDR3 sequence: CASSFASGRETQYF. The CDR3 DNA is TGTGCCAGCAGCTTCGCTAGCGGGAGGGAGACCCAGTACTTC.

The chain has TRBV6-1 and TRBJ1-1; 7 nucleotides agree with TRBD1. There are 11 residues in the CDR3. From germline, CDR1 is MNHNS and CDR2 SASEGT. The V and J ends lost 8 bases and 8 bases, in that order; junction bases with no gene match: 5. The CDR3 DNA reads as TGTGCCAGCGGATCGACAGGGGAAGCTTTCTTT. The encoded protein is CASGSTGEAFF.

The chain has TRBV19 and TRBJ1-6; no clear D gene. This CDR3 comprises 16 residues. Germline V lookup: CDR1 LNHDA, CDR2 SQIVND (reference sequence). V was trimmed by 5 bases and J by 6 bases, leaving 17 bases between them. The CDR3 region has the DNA TGTGCCAGTAGTTTATCCTTTGACGGGATTAATTCACCCCTCCACTTT. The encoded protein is CASSLSFDGINSPLHF. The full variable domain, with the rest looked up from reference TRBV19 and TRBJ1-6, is DGGITQSPKYLFRKEGQNVTLSCEQNLNHDAMYWYRQDPGQGLRLIYYSQIVNDFQKGDIAEGYSVSREKKESFPLTVTSAQKNPTAFYLCASSLSFDGINSPLHFGNGTRLTVT.

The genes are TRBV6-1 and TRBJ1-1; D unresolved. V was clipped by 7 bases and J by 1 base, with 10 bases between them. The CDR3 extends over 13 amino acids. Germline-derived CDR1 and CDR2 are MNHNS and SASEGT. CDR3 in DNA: TGTGCCAGCATTAGGCCTCGGAACACTGAAGCTTTCTTT. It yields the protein CASIRPRNTEAFF.

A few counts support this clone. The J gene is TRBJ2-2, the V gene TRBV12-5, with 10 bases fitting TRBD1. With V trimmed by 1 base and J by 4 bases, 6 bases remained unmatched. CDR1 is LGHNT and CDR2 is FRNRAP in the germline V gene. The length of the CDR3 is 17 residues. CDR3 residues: CASGLAAGTGATGELFF. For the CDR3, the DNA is TGTGCTAGTGGTTTGGCAGCCGGGACAGGGGCCACCGGGGAGCTGTTTTTT. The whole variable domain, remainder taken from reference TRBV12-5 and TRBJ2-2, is DARVTQTPRHKVTEMGQEVTMRCQPILGHNTVFWYRQTMMQGLELLAYFRNRAPLDDSGMPKDRFSAEMPDATLATLKIQPSEPRDSAVYFCASGLAAGTGATGELFFGEGSRLTVL.

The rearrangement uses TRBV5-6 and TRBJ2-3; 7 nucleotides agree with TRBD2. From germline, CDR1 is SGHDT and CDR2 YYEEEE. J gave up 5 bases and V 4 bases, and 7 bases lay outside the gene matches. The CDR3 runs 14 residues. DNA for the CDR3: TGTGCCAGCAGCCCCAATGGGGGGGAAGATACGCAGTATTTT. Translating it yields CASSPNGGEDTQYF. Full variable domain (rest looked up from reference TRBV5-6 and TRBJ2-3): DAGVTQSPTHLIKTRGQQVTLRCSPKSGHDTVSWYQQALGQGPQFIFQYYEEEERQRGNFPDRFSGHQFPNYSSELNVNALLLGDSALYLCASSPNGGEDTQYFGPGTRLTVL.

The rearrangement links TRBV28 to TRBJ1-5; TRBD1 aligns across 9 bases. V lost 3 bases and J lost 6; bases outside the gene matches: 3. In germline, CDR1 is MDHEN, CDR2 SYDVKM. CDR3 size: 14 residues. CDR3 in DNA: TGTGCCAGCAGTTTGACAGGGGGAAGTCAGCCCCAGCATTTT. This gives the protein CASSLTGGSQPQHF.

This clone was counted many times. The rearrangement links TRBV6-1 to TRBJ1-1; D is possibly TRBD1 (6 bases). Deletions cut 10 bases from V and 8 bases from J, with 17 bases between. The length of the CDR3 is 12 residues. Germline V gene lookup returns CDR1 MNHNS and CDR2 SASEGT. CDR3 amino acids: CATSPPGEEAFF. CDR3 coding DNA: TGTGCCACCTCACCCCCAGGGGAAGAAGCTTTCTTT.

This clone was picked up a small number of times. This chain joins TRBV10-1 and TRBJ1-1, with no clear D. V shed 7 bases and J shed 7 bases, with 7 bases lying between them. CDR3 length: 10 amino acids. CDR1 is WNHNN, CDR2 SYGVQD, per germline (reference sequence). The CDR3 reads CASMRHEAFF. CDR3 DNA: TGCGCCAGCATGAGGCATGAAGCTTTCTTT.

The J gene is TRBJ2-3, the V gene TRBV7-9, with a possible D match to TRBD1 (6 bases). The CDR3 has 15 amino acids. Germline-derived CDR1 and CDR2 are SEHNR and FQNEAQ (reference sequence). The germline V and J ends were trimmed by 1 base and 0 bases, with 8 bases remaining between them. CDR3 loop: CASSLGTASTDTQYF. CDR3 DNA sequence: TGTGCCAGCAGCTTAGGGACAGCTAGCACAGATACGCAGTATTTT.